This TCR beta chain was sequenced during a study of a mutant IDH1 vaccine in newly diagnosed glioma. Study in general: Averaging roughly 40 years of age, treated patients were roughly 60% male and about 38% female.

Time point in this sample: week 23, last vaccination. Vaccination comprised doses that each held 300 ug of mutant IDH1 20-mer peptide, plus topical imiquimod. Profiling relied on immunoSEQ multiplex PCR, and the TCRdb table lists in-frame clones only, not all of them. This table has 25,000 to 30,000 clones, roughly 80% appearing once. This clone appeared a single time. Its antigen is not identified. Germline values: CDR1 SGHNT, CDR2 YYREEE (reference sequence). The CDR3 length is 17 residues. Trimming cost V 0 bases and J 6 bases, with 20 bases left between them. The sample here was PBMCs, taken from a glioma patient whose treatment included an IDH1 peptide vaccine. The origin of this receptor is a woman aged 25-40 years with glioma. The chain links TRBV5-4 to TRBJ2-3; TRBD2 might be the D (6 bases). CDR3 residues: CASSLGRVGARGDTQYF. The CDR3 nucleotides are TGTGCCAGCAGCTTGGGGAGAGTAGGGGCGCGGGGCGATACGCAGTATTTT.